This entry features one T cell receptor (beta chain) sequence. Antigen: not known. The data are from a study of cytomegalovirus exposure and HLA in healthy donors. Germline CDR1 and CDR2: SGHNT and YYREEE (reference sequence). This CDR3 is built from 14 residues. J gave up 4 bases and V 6 bases, and 8 bases lay outside the gene matches. PCR amplification relied on 60 Vbeta primers (plus 13 Jbeta primers). Assay: immunoSEQ multiplex PCR; the TCRdb copy retains only in-frame clones and omits some. The sample includes some 180,000 clones, 75% to 85% seen only once; the top ten take roughly 3.5%. Study-wide points: Rare TCR sequences dominated, though some public TCRs recurred in many donors. It was reportedly the case that the classifier diagnosed cytomegalovirus status with high specificity and sensitivity.

The V call is TRBV5-4, the J call TRBJ2-5; 8 positions match TRBD2. The TCR comes from an older woman in good health and CMV-seropositive. The sample comprised PBMCs. CDR3: CASTKAGVRETQYF. The DNA for the CDR3 is TGTGCCAGCACCAAAGCGGGGGTGAGAGAGACCCAGTACTTC.